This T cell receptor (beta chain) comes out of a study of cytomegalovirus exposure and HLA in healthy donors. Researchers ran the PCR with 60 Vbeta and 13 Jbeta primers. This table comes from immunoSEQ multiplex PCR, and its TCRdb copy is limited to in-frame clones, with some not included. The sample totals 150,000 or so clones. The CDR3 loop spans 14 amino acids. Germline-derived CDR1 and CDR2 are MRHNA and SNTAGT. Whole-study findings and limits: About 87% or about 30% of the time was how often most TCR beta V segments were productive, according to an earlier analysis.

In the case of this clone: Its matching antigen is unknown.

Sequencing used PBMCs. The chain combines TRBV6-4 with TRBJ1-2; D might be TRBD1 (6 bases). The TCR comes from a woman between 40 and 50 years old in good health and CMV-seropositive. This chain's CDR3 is CGVPLQGPNYGYTF. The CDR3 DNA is TGTGGGGTCCCCCTACAGGGCCCTAACTATGGCTACACCTTC.